This note documents a single TCR beta chain sequence. Its antigen is not yet known. No base quality values were provided; no much bigger clone lies one nucleotide off. CDR1 and CDR2 (LNHDA, SQIVND) derive from the germline V gene (reference sequence). The germline ends are 6 bases apart after V is trimmed by 6 bases and J by 3 bases. The CDR3 goes from the cysteine to the phenylalanine over 11 residues. Only the CDR3 DNA is retained, 33 bases long and in frame from the first base. In the prospective study, participants were about 18 to 100 years old, resided in approximately 22 geographic areas of the United States, and were enrolled through a virtual design. In the prospective study, cohorts were assigned on the basis of participant-reported clinical history obtained from a screening survey and a study questionnaire. Recovered participants in ImmuneRACE Cohort 3 were defined as having two consecutive negative NP/OP PCR tests, clearance from a healthcare professional, or resolution of symptoms. In the prospective study, whole blood, serum and a nasopharyngeal or oropharyngeal swab were collected from each participant by mobile phlebotomists. Over a roughly two-month period, participants in the prospective study had the option of providing additional blood draws and questionnaires. Blood samples from the prospective study were shipped frozen or at room temperature prior to DNA extraction.

The record originates from a study of blood T cell repertoires in COVID-19 (TCRdb year 2020). Regarding the research as a whole: Samples from collaborators originated in the United States, Italy and Spain and spanned both the acute and convalescent phases of COVID-19. The material from the prospective study consisted of cDNA or gDNA derived from T cells, B-cell-depleted T cells, or PBMCs. Deeply sampled blood TCRbeta repertoires from subjects exposed to, actively infected with, or recovered from COVID-19 were included in the dataset. The repertoires were released in a freely available public database meant as a resource for research on the immune response to SARS-CoV-2. The samples were drawn from two sources: the first 160 participants of the ongoing ImmuneRACE study, and 950 to 1,500 subjects contributed by 6 global collaborators. A de-identified subject ID, COVID-19 status, age in years and sex were almost always included in the sample metadata. Where HLA class I and class II types were available, the types were taken from metadata supplied by the sample provider, not from assay-based typing.

General conclusions and limits of the study: The quantity of clinical and demographic metadata differed by source and by participant and was supplied without curation.

TCRbeta CDR3 regions were amplified from genomic DNA by means of the immunoSEQ Assay, a bias-controlled multiplex PCR. The authors' pipeline ran thus. The number of nucleated cells in each sample was estimated by amplification of reference gene primers within the assay. To quantify the absolute abundance of each unique TCRbeta CDR3 rearrangement, sequence reads were collapsed and filtered. Productive Simpson clonality was computed per sample as the square root of Simpson's diversity index over productive rearrangements. Here the immuneACCESS table is served through TCRdb, limited to in-frame sequences with V and J called. Missing clones are a known gap in these copies; in checked studies unresolved V genes cover under half, and the rest lacks a known reason. That table is the source of V, J and clone size, and D and trimming were worked out from the DNA. A total of 200,000 to 250,000 clones appear in this sample, 70% to 90% of them only once. The ten most abundant clones make up about 1.6% of the sample.

The chain is encoded by TRBV19 joined to TRBJ2-7; the D gene lacks a confident call. This TCR was sampled from a man aged 35 to 55 who had recovered from COVID-19. Material for sequencing was PBMCs or T cells enriched from blood (not recorded which). The base sequence is TGTGCCAGTAGCAGCGTCTACGAGCAGTACTTC. Its product reads: CASSSVYEQYF.